Below are 9 T cell receptor beta chains sequenced from a single sample in a study of T-cell reconstitution after alpha-beta-depleted transplantation in children. Molecular barcoding with unique molecular identifiers was used for the TCRbeta library. TCRdb ran MiXCR on the PCR reads and lists one entry per CDR3 protein. The sample lists about a million distinct CDR3 sequences; about 29% were seen once. The sample was PBMCs, mostly from graft donor cells, taken 360 days after TCRalphabeta/CD19-depleted stem cell transplant. These receptor sequences come from a boy in the first two years of life who had a stem cell transplant for SCID, so the T cells may come from the graft donor.

This clonotype occurred a few times. CDR3 in amino acids: CASSSINSPLHF. CDR3 coding DNA: TGTGCCAGCAGCTCGATTAATTCACCCCTCCACTTT. This chain joins TRBV13 and TRBJ1-6; D is unresolved. Trimming removed 4 bases at V and 6 bases at J, with 4 bases between. Germline CDR1 reads PRHDT; CDR2 reads FYEKMQ (reference sequence). This CDR3 contains 12 residues.

This clonotype has just a few counts. The rearrangement joins TRBV20-1 to TRBJ2-1; possible D gene TRBD2, 6 bases. Germline-derived CDR1 and CDR2 are DFQATT and SNEGSKA (reference sequence). V lost 1 base and J 8 bases, leaving 18 bases between the germline ends. This CDR3 has 15 amino acids. Here the CDR3 reads CSARARRGLGDEQFF. CDR3 in DNA: TGCAGTGCTAGAGCCCGGAGGGGTTTGGGCGATGAGCAGTTCTTC.

This clonotype was seen only a few times. The chain recombines TRBV20-1 with TRBJ2-3; TRBD1 might be the D (5 bases). The CDR3 is 14 amino acids. Trimming left V 2 bases short and J 0 bases short, with 9 bases between. The germline V gene has CDR1 DFQATT and CDR2 SNEGSKA (reference sequence). The CDR3 is CSARLDRSTDTQYF. CDR3 DNA: TGCAGTGCTAGATTAGACAGAAGCACAGATACGCAGTATTTT.

The chain links TRBV9 to TRBJ2-7; 8 nucleotides agree with TRBD1. J lost 6 bases, V lost 4 bases, and 9 bases had no gene match. Per the germline V gene, CDR1 is SGDLS and CDR2 is YYNGEE. The CDR3 sequence is 14 residues long. The CDR3 sequence is CASSLGWTGIEQYF. In DNA form, the CDR3 reads TGTGCCAGCAGCCTCGGGTGGACAGGGATCGAGCAGTACTTC.

The chain links TRBV19 to TRBJ2-1; 7 bases fit TRBD2. The CDR3 is 15 residues long. After removal of 7 bases from V and 8 bases from J, the junction contained 14 bases not matched to a gene. CDR1 is LNHDA and CDR2 is SQIVND in the germline V gene (reference sequence). CDR3: CASTQAGPYGDEQFF. In DNA, the CDR3 is TGTGCCAGTACCCAAGCGGGGCCCTATGGCGATGAGCAGTTCTTC.

This clonotype was seen more than once but under ten times. The rearrangement uses TRBV20-1 and TRBJ2-1; D not certain. This CDR3 contains 15 residues. V lost 0 bases and J lost 0, with 9 bases in between. Germline CDR1 DFQATT, CDR2 SNEGSKA (reference sequence). As DNA, the CDR3 is TGCAGTGCTAGAGAAGGCCCGAGCTCCTACAATGAGCAGTTCTTC. This codes for CSAREGPSSYNEQFF.

This clonotype was seen more than once but under ten times. The genes are TRBV5-1 and TRBJ2-7; D possibly matches TRBD1 or TRBD2 (6 bases each). Trimming removed 1 base at V and 3 bases at J, with 11 bases between. Germline V CDR1 and CDR2: SGHRS, YFSETQ. The CDR3 totals 14 residues. The CDR3: CASSLFRGGYEQYF. CDR3 sequence (DNA): TGCGCCAGCAGCTTGTTCAGGGGAGGCTACGAGCAGTACTTC.

This clonotype has just a few counts. The J gene is TRBJ2-1, the V gene TRBV20-1; maybe TRBD1 (6 bases). The CDR3 consists of 11 residues. Germline assignment: CDR1 DFQATT and CDR2 SNEGSKA (reference sequence). V was pared by 6 bases and J by 8 bases, with 11 bases between. CDR3 nucleotides: TGCAGTGCAACAGGGATGGATGAGCAGTTCTTC. Translated, it gives CSATGMDEQFF.

V and J are TRBV7-2 and TRBJ2-2; 7 bases match TRBD1. The CDR3 extends over 16 amino acids. Trimming cost V 5 bases and J 5 bases; bases outside gene matches: 11. Germline CDR1 SGHTA, CDR2 FQGNSA. For the CDR3, the DNA is TGTGCCAGCAGCGCACACAGGGGCAAGGGAACCGGGGAGCTGTTTTTT. As protein: CASSAHRGKGTGELFF.